These 10 T cell receptor beta chains share one sample of origin, sequenced in a study of T-cell memory formation after mild COVID-19. TCRdb processed the 5' RACE reads anew with MiXCR; each CDR3 protein has one entry. The sample lists some 250,000 distinct CDR3 sequences, approximately 19% occurring once. Sequenced sample: PBMCs or a T cell subset sorted from them (not recorded which). The source is a man younger than 35 who had mild COVID-19 (a few samples of this study predate the infection). Cell type and time point are not known.

This chain connects TRBV7-2 to TRBJ2-7; weak D call: TRBD1 (5 bases). Trimming cost V 1 base and J 6 bases, with 13 bases left between them. This CDR3 is built from 14 residues. The V gene's germline CDR1 is SGHTA and CDR2 FQGNSA. The CDR3 DNA reads as TGTGCCAGCAGCTTAGTGCAGGGCCGCGCCGAGCAGTACTTC. It yields the protein CASSLVQGRAEQYF.

This clonotype was counted between two and nine times. The chain links TRBV12-3 or TRBV12-4 to TRBJ2-7, with D perhaps TRBD2 (5 bases). The CDR3 is 14 amino acids. The V and J ends lost 3 bases and 5 bases respectively, with 14 bases between them. The CDR3, as DNA: TGTGCCAGCAGTTTGATCCTAGGACTGGACGAGCAGTACTTC. Translating gives CASSLILGLDEQYF.

The chain carries TRBV4-3 and TRBJ1-2, with TRBD1 matching over 9 bases. Germline CDR1 is LGHNA and CDR2 is YSLEER. CDR3 size: 18 residues. The junction had 14 bases not matched to a gene; V was cut back by 0 bases and J by 6 bases. CDR3 sequence: CASSQDRWRQGVIDGYTF. The CDR3 DNA reads as TGCGCCAGCAGCCAAGATCGGTGGAGACAGGGGGTTATCGATGGCTACACCTTC.

This clonotype has just a few counts. J is TRBJ2-3 and V is TRBV12-3 or TRBV12-4; possibly TRBD2 for D (5 bases). V lost 5 bases to trimming and J lost 0 bases, with 15 bases between them. The CDR3 covers 16 residues. The CDR3: CASSPARAASTDTQYF. In DNA, the CDR3 is TGTGCCAGCAGTCCCGCCCGAGCGGCTAGCACAGATACGCAGTATTTT.

The sample holds many counts of this clonotype. This chain connects TRBV9 to TRBJ1-1; weak D call: TRBD1 (6 bases). CDR1 is SGDLS and CDR2 is YYNGEE in the germline V gene. There are 13 residues in the CDR3. The germline V and J ends were trimmed by 2 bases and 8 bases, with 13 bases remaining between them. The CDR3 nucleotides are TGTGCCAGCAGCGTGGCCACAGGGACCGAAGCTTTCTTT. Its translation is CASSVATGTEAFF.

This clonotype was observed a handful of times. The gene calls are TRBV6-6 and TRBJ2-2, with 7 bases that match TRBD1. Germline V lookup: CDR1 MNHNY, CDR2 SVGAGI (reference sequence). This CDR3 region has 17 residues. The V gene end was trimmed by 5 bases and the J gene end by 1 base; junction bases not matched to a gene: 10. CDR3 DNA: TGTGCCAGCAGTGGGGGACAGACCTATTGGAACACCGGGGAGCTGTTTTTT. It specifies CASSGGQTYWNTGELFF.

This chain joins TRBV20-1 and TRBJ2-2; a possible D gene is TRBD2 (5 bases). The germline CDR1 and CDR2 sequences are DFQATT and SNEGSKA (reference sequence). The CDR3 runs 13 residues. Between the trimmed V and J ends, which lost 6 bases and 5 bases, there was a span of 13 bases. CDR3 protein: CSASRAVTGELFF. The CDR3 DNA reads as TGCAGTGCCTCGAGGGCGGTTACCGGGGAGCTGTTTTTT.

This clonotype was seen a few times. The chain carries TRBV5-1 and TRBJ2-7, with D perhaps TRBD1 or TRBD2 (5 bases each). V gave up 4 bases and J gave up 0 bases, with 14 bases separating them. CDR1 is SGHRS, CDR2 YFSETQ, per germline. The CDR3 runs to 15 residues. CDR3 nucleotides: TGCGCCAGCAGCCTCGGGACCTTTCTCTCCTACGAGCAGTACTTC. Residues: CASSLGTFLSYEQYF.

V is TRBV12-3 or TRBV12-4 and J is TRBJ1-2; D possibly corresponds to TRBD1 (5 bases). V was pared by 3 bases and J by 4 bases, with 15 bases between. CDR3 length: 15 amino acids. CDR3 region: CASSLGQGISYGYTF. The CDR3 nucleotides are TGTGCCAGCAGTTTGGGTCAGGGAATCAGCTATGGCTACACCTTC.

This clonotype was found a few times. The genes are TRBV7-9 and TRBJ2-1; 13 nucleotides agree with TRBD2. There are 16 residues in the CDR3. The trim removed 4 bases at V and 7 bases at J, leaving 7 bases unmatched. Germline CDR1 is SEHNR and CDR2 is FQNEAQ (reference sequence). This CDR3 is CASSSPTSGGGNEQFF. CDR3 in DNA: TGTGCCAGCAGCTCCCCAACTAGCGGGGGGGGGAATGAGCAGTTCTTC.